This entry is about one T cell receptor (beta chain). Trimming took 5 bases from V and 10 from J; bases not matched to a gene: 11. The CDR3 spans 15 residues. Per the germline V gene, CDR1 is SGHTA and CDR2 is FQGNSA. This sample is part of a study of T cell responses to AZD1222 COVID-19 vaccine. Assay: immunoSEQ multiplex PCR; the TCRdb copy retains only in-frame clones and omits some. The repertoire consists of 86,000 or so clones, with about 86% occurring once and the leading ten covering around 5.9%. This sample comprised peripheral blood, obtained 28 days after the second AZD1222 dose. V is TRBV7-2 and J is TRBJ1-6, with TRBD1 matching over 7 bases. The sequence came from an adult who received the AZD1222 COVID-19 vaccine. The CDR3 nucleotides read TGTGCCAGCAGCCCAAGACAGGGAGGCTGGTCACCCCTCCACTTT. Translation: CASSPRQGGWSPLHF.